The sequence of this T cell receptor beta chain was determined in a study of T cells in localized non-small cell lung cancer. Germline CDR1 and CDR2: LGHNA and YSLEER. Trimming shortened V by 1 base and J by 7 bases, and 11 bases separated the two germline ends. CDR3 length equals 14 residues. Profiling relied on immunoSEQ multiplex PCR, and the TCRdb table lists in-frame clones only, not all of them. The sample has under 65,000 clones, over 85% seen once. This rearrangement joins TRBV4-3 to TRBJ2-1; D gene uncertain. Material: peripheral blood, obtained before any cancer treatment. This TCR was sampled from a man between 35 and 75 years old with stage I squamous cell lung carcinoma. Here the CDR3 reads CASSQVGSMNEQFF. The CDR3 DNA sequence: TGCGCCAGCAGCCAAGTAGGATCTATGAATGAGCAGTTCTTC.